This T cell receptor beta chain was observed in a study of T-cell memory formation after mild COVID-19. TCRdb reprocessed the 5' RACE reads via MiXCR and lists one record per CDR3 protein. The table lists 250,000 to 300,000 distinct CDR3 sequences, roughly 15% of them singletons. General study points: While clones contracting from day 15 to 85 were balanced between CD4 and CD8, later expanders leaned CD4+.

Germline lookup yields CDR1 LGHDT and CDR2 YNNKEL (reference sequence). The CDR3 loop spans 13 amino acids. V lost 4 bases to trimming and J lost 8 bases, with 12 bases between them. Concerning this clonotype itself: The target antigen is unknown.

The chain is built from TRBV3-1 and TRBJ1-5; D unresolved. The source is a man younger than 30 who had mild COVID-19 (a few samples of this study predate the infection). Cell type and time point are not known. Sequencing input: PBMCs or a T cell subset sorted from them (not recorded which). The CDR3 DNA reads TGTGCCAGCAGCCCAACCGGTATTGAGCCCCAGCATTTT. This encodes CASSPTGIEPQHF.